Sequencing of this TCR beta chain was carried out in a study of cytomegalovirus exposure and HLA in healthy donors. In the PCR, 60 Vbeta and 13 Jbeta primers were used. Repertoires were generated with immunoSEQ multiplex PCR, while TCRdb's copy carries only in-frame clones and drops some. The sample lists approximately 140,000 clones; 65% to 85% were seen once. This CDR3 is 14 amino acids long. Germline V gives CDR1 SGHKS, CDR2 YYEKEE (reference sequence). This TCR derives from a male donor in good health and CMV-seronegative. The sequencing input was PBMCs. The chain has TRBV5-5 and TRBJ2-7, with 7 bases that match TRBD1. The end of the DNA aligns better with TRBJ2-5, so the J call may be wrong. The CDR3 nucleotides read TGTGCCAGCAGCCACAAAACAGGGGAAGAGACCCAGTACTTC. Translated, it gives CASSHKTGEETQYF.